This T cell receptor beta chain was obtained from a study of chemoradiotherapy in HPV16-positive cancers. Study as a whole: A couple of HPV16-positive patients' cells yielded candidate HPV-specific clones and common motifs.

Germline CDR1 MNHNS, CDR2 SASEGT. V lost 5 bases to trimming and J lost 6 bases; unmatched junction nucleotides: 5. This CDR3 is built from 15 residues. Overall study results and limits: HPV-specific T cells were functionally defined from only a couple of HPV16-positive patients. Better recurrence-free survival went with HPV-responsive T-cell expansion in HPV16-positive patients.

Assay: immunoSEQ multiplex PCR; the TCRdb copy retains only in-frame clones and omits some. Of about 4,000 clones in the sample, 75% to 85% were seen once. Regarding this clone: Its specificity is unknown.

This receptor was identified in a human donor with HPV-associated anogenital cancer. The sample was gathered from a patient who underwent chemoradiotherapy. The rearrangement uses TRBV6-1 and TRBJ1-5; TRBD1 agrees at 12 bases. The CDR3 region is CASSTGTGGRQPQHF. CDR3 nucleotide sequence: TGTGCCAGCAGTACCGGGACAGGGGGCCGTCAGCCCCAGCATTTT.